This T cell receptor beta chain was found in a study of memory CD4+ T cells and cytomegalovirus serostatus. V was pared by 5 bases and J by 1 base, with 11 bases between. CDR1 and CDR2 (germline): SQVTM, ANQGSEA. The CDR3 length is 13 residues. TCRdb's table, derived via immunoSEQ multiplex PCR, lists solely in-frame clones and lacks some. Of roughly 56,000 clones listed, 82% are singletons. Broader study findings: Suggested: most of the CMV-linked TCR signature lies in CD4+ memory cells.

Of note for this clone: Its specificity is unknown.

The sort gate was single viable CD3+CD4+CD8-CD45RO+ cells for memory CD4+ T cells. CD4+ T cells were isolated by positive magnetic selection. The chain recombines TRBV29-1 with TRBJ1-1, with D maybe TRBD1 (6 bases). The sequencing sample was made of memory CD4+ T cells from blood. The receptor was derived from an adult in good health and CMV-seronegative. CDR3 loop: CSVKTGANTEAFF. The CDR3 bases are TGCAGCGTTAAGACGGGGGCGAACACTGAAGCTTTCTTT.